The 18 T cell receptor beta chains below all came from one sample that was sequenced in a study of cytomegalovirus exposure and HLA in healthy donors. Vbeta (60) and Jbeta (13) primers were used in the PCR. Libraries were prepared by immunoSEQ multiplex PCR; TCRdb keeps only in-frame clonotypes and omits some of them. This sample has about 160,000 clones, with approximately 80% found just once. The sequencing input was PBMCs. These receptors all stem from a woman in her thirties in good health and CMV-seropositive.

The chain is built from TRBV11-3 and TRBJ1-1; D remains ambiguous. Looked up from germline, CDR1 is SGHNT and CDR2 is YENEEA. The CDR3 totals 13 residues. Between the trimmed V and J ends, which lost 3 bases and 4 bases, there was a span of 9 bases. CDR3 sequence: CASSFGYGTEAFF. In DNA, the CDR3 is TGTGCCAGCAGCTTCGGGTATGGCACTGAAGCTTTCTTT.

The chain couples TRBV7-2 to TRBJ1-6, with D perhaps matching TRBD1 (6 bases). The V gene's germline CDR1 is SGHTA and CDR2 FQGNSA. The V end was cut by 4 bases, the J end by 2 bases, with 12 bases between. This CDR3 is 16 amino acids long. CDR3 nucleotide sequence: TGTGCCAGCAGCTATATTAGGGGGACCTATAATTCACCCCTCCACTTT. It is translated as CASSYIRGTYNSPLHF. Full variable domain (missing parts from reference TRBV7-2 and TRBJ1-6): GAGVSQSPSNKVTEKGKDVELRCDPISGHTALYWYRQSLGQGLEFLIYFQGNSAPDKSGLPSDRFSAERTGGSVSTLTIQRTQQEDSAVYLCASSYIRGTYNSPLHFGNGTRLTVT.

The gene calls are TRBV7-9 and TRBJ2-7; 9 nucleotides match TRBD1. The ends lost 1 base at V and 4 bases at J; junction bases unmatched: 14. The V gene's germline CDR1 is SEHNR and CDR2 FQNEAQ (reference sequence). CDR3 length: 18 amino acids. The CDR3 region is CASSLEMGVRTGAYEQYF. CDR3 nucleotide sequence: TGTGCCAGCAGCTTAGAGATGGGCGTACGGACAGGGGCTTACGAGCAGTACTTC.

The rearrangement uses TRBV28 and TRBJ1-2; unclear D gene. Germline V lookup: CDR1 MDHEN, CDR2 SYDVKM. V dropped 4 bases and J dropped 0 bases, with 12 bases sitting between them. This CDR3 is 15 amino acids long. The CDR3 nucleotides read TGTGCCAGCAGTTCGACCGGGGATCCTAACTATGGCTACACCTTC. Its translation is CASSSTGDPNYGYTF.

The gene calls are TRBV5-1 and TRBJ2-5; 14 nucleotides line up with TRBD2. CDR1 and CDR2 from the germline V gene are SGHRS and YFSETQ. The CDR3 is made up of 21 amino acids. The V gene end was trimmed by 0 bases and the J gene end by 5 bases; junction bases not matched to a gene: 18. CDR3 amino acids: CASSLAQTSGGAFDPWETQYF. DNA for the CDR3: TGCGCCAGCAGCTTGGCTCAGACTAGCGGGGGGGCGTTTGACCCCTGGGAGACCCAGTACTTC. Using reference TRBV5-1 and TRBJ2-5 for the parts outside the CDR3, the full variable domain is KAGVTQTPRYLIKTRGQQVTLSCSPISGHRSVSWYQQTPGQGLQFLFEYFSETQRNKGNFPGRFSGRQFSNSRSEMNVSTLELGDSALYLCASSLAQTSGGAFDPWETQYFGPGTRLLVL.

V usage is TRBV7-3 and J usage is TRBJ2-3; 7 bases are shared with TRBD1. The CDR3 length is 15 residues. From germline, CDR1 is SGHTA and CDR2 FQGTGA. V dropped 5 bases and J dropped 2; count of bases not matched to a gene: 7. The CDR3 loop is CASSPRQGATDTQYF. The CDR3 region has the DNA TGTGCCAGCAGCCCCCGACAGGGTGCCACAGATACGCAGTATTTT.

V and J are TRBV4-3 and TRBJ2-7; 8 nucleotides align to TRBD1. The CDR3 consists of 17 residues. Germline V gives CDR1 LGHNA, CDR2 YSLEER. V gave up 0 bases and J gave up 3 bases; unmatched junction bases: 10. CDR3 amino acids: CASSQEGGQGLIYEQYF. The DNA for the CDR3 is TGCGCCAGCAGCCAAGAGGGTGGACAGGGTTTAATCTACGAGCAGTACTTC.

The CDR3 spells CASSPGRAGVGQPQHF. In DNA form, the CDR3 reads TGTGCCAGCTCACCAGGGAGGGCAGGGGTAGGTCAGCCCCAGCATTTT. V gene TRBV18 combines with J gene TRBJ1-5; TRBD1 might be the D (6 bases). The V end was cut by 2 bases, the J end by 6 bases, with 17 bases between. The CDR3 is 16 amino acids. Germline V gives CDR1 KGHSH, CDR2 LQKENI.

The CDR3 loop reads CASSQEARPPQYF. The CDR3 DNA is TGTGCCAGCAGCCAAGAGGCGAGGCCCCCGCAGTACTTC. This chain connects TRBV4-2 to TRBJ2-7; no firm D call. This CDR3 is built from 13 residues. The germline gives CDR1 LGHNA, CDR2 YNFKEQ. The V gene lost 0 bases and the J gene lost 9 bases, with 12 bases spanning the gap.

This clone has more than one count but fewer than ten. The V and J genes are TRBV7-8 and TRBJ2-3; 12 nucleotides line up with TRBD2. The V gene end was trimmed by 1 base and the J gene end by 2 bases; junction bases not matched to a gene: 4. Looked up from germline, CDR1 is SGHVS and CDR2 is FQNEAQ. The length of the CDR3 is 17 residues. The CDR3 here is CASSLGRLAGVTDTQYF. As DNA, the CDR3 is TGTGCCAGCAGCTTAGGCAGACTAGCGGGGGTCACAGATACGCAGTATTTT.

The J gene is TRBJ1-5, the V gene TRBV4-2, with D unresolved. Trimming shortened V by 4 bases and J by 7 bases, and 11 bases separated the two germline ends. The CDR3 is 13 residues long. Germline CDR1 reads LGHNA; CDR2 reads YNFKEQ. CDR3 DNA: TGTGCCAGCAGCCGCAGAGCGGGGCAGCCCCAGCATTTT. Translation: CASSRRAGQPQHF.

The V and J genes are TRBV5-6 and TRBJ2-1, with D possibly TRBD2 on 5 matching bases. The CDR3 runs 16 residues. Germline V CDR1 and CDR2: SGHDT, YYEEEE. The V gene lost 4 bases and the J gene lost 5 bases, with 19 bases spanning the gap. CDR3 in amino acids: CASSVTYQEAHNEQFF. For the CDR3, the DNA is TGTGCCAGCAGCGTCACTTATCAGGAGGCCCACAATGAGCAGTTCTTC.

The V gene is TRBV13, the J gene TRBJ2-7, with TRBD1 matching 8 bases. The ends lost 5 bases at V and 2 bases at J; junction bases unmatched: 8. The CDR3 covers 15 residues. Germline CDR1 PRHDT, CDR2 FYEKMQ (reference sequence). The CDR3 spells CASSPYRTGPYEQYF. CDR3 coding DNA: TGTGCCAGCAGCCCCTACAGGACAGGGCCCTACGAGCAGTACTTC.

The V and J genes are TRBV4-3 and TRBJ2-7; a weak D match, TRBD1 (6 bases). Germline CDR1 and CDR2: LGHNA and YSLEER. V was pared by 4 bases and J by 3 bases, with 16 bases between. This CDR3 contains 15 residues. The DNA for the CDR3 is TGCGCCAGCAGCCTAGTAGACAGGTTTGACTACGAGCAGTACTTC. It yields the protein CASSLVDRFDYEQYF.

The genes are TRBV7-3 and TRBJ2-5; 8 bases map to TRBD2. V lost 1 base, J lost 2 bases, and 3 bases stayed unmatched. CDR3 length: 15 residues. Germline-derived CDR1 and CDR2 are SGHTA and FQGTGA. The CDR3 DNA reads TGTGCCAGCAGCTTAATCGGGGGGGGACAAGAGACCCAGTACTTC. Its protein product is CASSLIGGGQETQYF.

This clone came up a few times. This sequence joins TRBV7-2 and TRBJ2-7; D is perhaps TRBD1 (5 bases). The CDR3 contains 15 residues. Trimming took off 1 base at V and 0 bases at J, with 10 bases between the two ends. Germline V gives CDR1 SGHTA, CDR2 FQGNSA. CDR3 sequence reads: CASSLVQGGSYEQYF. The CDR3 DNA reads TGTGCCAGCAGCTTAGTTCAGGGCGGCTCCTACGAGCAGTACTTC.

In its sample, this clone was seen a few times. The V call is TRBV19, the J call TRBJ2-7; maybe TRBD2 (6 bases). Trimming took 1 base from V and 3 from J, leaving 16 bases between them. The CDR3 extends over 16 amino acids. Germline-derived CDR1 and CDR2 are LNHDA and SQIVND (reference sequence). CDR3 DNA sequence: TGTGCCAGTAGTATAGGAGGCGGGGCTTTCCTCTACGAGCAGTACTTC. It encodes CASSIGGGAFLYEQYF.

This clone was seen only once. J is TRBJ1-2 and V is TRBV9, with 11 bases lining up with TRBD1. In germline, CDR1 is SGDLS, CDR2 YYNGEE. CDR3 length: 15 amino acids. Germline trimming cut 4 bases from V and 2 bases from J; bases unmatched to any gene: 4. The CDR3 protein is CASSFGQGANYGYTF. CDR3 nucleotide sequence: TGTGCCAGCAGCTTCGGACAGGGGGCCAACTATGGCTACACCTTC.